These 15 T cell receptor beta chains share one sample of origin, sequenced in a study of blood T cell repertoires in COVID-19. TCRdb's table, derived via immunoSEQ multiplex PCR, lists solely in-frame clones and lacks some. The sample has fewer than 350,000 clones, around 85% seen once; the top ten hold around 7.2%. Sequencing was carried out using peripheral blood. These receptors originate from a human donor in a cohort sampled during active COVID-19.

CDR3 amino acids: CAISELGQGVNEQFF. CDR3 sequence (DNA): TGTGCCATCAGTGAGTTAGGACAGGGTGTCAATGAGCAGTTCTTC. The chain links TRBV10-3 to TRBJ2-1; 8 nucleotides align to TRBD1. J was trimmed by 6 bases and V by 1 base; bases with no gene match: 5. This CDR3 is 15 amino acids long. Germline values: CDR1 ENHRY, CDR2 SYGVKD.

This clone was observed a single time. The gene calls are TRBV7-9 and TRBJ1-4; D gene uncertain. V lost 1 base and J 5 bases, leaving 17 bases between the germline ends. This CDR3 comprises 17 residues. Germline V CDR1 and CDR2: SEHNR, FQNEAQ (reference sequence). CDR3 nucleotides: TGTGCCAGCAGCTTAGGTCTTAAGGAGGCTAGGAATGAAAAACTGTTTTTT. It yields the protein CASSLGLKEARNEKLFF.

This chain links TRBV2 with TRBJ2-3; 9 positions agree with TRBD1. CDR3 length: 17 amino acids. Germline CDR1 and CDR2: SNHLY and FYNNEI. V shed 5 bases, J shed 2 bases, and the junction held 11 bases outside the gene matches. The CDR3 coding sequence is TGTGCCAGCAGTAACAACGTACAGGGGGCTTTCACAGATACGCAGTATTTT. This gives the protein CASSNNVQGAFTDTQYF. Complete variable domain (other parts from reference TRBV2 and TRBJ2-3): EPEVTQTPSHQVTQMGQEVILRCVPISNHLYFYWYRQILGQKVEFLVSFYNNEISEKSEIFDDQFSVERPDGSNFTLKIRSTKLEDSAMYFCASSNNVQGAFTDTQYFGPGTRLTVL.

The chain uses TRBV6-5 and TRBJ1-4; tentative D call: TRBD1 (5 bases). Germline V gene data show CDR1 as MNHEY and CDR2 as SVGAGI. The CDR3 is made up of 13 amino acids. V was cut by 6 bases and J by 5 bases, with 10 bases left in between. This CDR3 reads CASRGRTNEKLFF. For the CDR3, the DNA is TGTGCCAGCAGGGGGCGGACGAATGAAAAACTGTTTTTT.

V and J are TRBV6-1 and TRBJ2-7; D perhaps matches TRBD1 (6 bases). The CDR3 length is 16 residues. V lost 4 bases and J lost 0, with 16 bases in between. Germline V gene lookup returns CDR1 MNHNS and CDR2 SASEGT. The CDR3 protein is CASSGLRRQASYEQYF. Here the CDR3 DNA reads TGTGCCAGCAGTGGGCTTAGGAGACAGGCCTCCTACGAGCAGTACTTC.

The chain couples TRBV20-1 to TRBJ2-3; perhaps TRBD2 as D (5 bases). Germline CDR1 reads DFQATT; CDR2 reads SNEGSKA (reference sequence). The CDR3 length is 14 residues. V was clipped by 3 bases and J by 4 bases, with 14 bases between them. CDR3 in amino acids: CSASREFTADTQYF. CDR3 in DNA: TGCAGTGCTAGTAGGGAGTTCACGGCAGATACGCAGTATTTT.

The chain couples TRBV29-1 to TRBJ1-1, with D perhaps matching TRBD1 (6 bases). Germline V gene sequence: CDR1 SQVTM, CDR2 ANQGSEA. The CDR3 sequence is 14 residues long. Trimming shortened V by 4 bases and J by 4 bases, and 16 bases separated the two germline ends. For the CDR3, the DNA is TGCAGCGTTGGAGGGCCCCGAGGGGGCACTGAAGCTTTCTTT. This gives the protein CSVGGPRGGTEAFF. The full variable domain, its missing parts supplied by reference TRBV29-1 and TRBJ1-1, is SAVISQKPSRDICQRGTSLTIQCQVDSQVTMMFWYRQQPGQSLTLIATANQGSEATYESGFVIDKFPISRPNLTFSTLTVSNMSPEDSSIYLCSVGGPRGGTEAFFGQGTRLTVV.

The rearrangement joins TRBV10-3 to TRBJ2-4; the match to TRBD1 covers 8 bases. CDR3 length equals 17 residues. V was clipped by 6 bases and J by 0 bases; unmatched bases: 10. Germline V CDR1 and CDR2: ENHRY, SYGVKD. CDR3: CAIRDGTGGLAKNIQYF. The CDR3 DNA reads TGTGCCATCAGAGATGGGACAGGAGGCTTAGCCAAAAACATTCAGTACTTC.

J is TRBJ1-4 and V is TRBV6-5, with 11 bases matching TRBD1. Germline loops: CDR1 MNHEY, CDR2 SVGAGI. There are 15 residues in the CDR3. After removal of 5 bases from V and 8 bases from J, the junction contained 7 bases not matched to a gene. CDR3 sequence: CASSPGTGGYEKLFF. DNA for the CDR3: TGTGCCAGCAGTCCTGGGACAGGGGGATACGAAAAACTGTTTTTT.

The count of this clone is one. The chain employs TRBV18 and TRBJ1-1; D gene ambiguous. The CDR3 consists of 11 residues. CDR1 and CDR2 (germline): KGHSH, LQKENI. V was clipped by 5 bases and J by 9 bases, with 10 bases between them. CDR3 protein: CASSAADQAFF. The DNA for the CDR3 is TGTGCCAGCTCAGCGGCCGACCAAGCTTTCTTT. Full variable domain (outside the CDR3, taken from reference TRBV18 and TRBJ1-1): NAGVMQNPRHLVRRRGQEARLRCSPMKGHSHVYWYRQLPEEGLKFMVYLQKENIIDESGMPKERFSAEFPKEGPSILRIQQVVRGDSAAYFCASSAADQAFFGQGTRLTVV.

The rearrangement links TRBV7-9 to TRBJ2-5, with 9 bases identical to TRBD1. Germline CDR1 is SEHNR and CDR2 is FQNEAQ (reference sequence). The ends lost 5 bases at V and 5 bases at J; junction bases unmatched: 6. The CDR3 is made up of 14 amino acids. The CDR3: CASSDRGWMETQYF. In DNA, the CDR3 is TGTGCCAGCAGCGACAGGGGGTGGATGGAGACCCAGTACTTC.

V gene TRBV30 combines with J gene TRBJ1-6; 9 bases match TRBD1. V trimming: 1 base; J trimming: 10 bases; junction bases outside the gene matches: 11. This CDR3 has 16 amino acids. Germline V CDR1 and CDR2: GTSNPN, SVGIG (reference sequence). For the CDR3, the DNA is TGTGCCTGGAGTGCTAACCCGGGACAGGGATCCTCACCCCTCCACTTT. This encodes CAWSANPGQGSSPLHF.

CDR3 DNA sequence: TGTGCCAGCCAACCCGGGACAGGGGTCACAGATACGCAGTATTTT. Protein: CASQPGTGVTDTQYF. V is TRBV2 and J is TRBJ2-3; 10 positions match TRBD1. The ends lost 8 bases at V and 2 bases at J; junction bases unmatched: 7. There are 15 residues in the CDR3. Germline V gene data show CDR1 as SNHLY and CDR2 as FYNNEI.

The J gene is TRBJ1-2, the V gene TRBV12-3 or TRBV12-4, with D possibly matching TRBD1 (5 bases). This CDR3 contains 12 residues. With 3 bases removed from V and 7 bases from J, the gap between germline ends came to 9 bases. CDR3 sequence (DNA): TGTGCCAGCAGTTTGGGACTGCGTGGCTACACCTTC. Amino acid sequence: CASSLGLRGYTF.

The rearrangement joins TRBV24-1 to TRBJ2-4; no firm D call. CDR3 length: 13 residues. V was shortened by 4 bases and J by 9 bases, with 12 bases between the two germline ends. Germline-derived CDR1 and CDR2 are KGHDR and SFDVKD. CDR3 residues: CATSDRPPGIQYF. CDR3 DNA sequence: TGTGCCACCAGTGACCGTCCCCCCGGCATTCAGTACTTC.